This TCR beta chain originates from a study of control samples from healthy donors and cancer patients. The method was immunoSEQ multiplex PCR; TCRdb's version includes in-frame clones alone and lacks a portion of them. The repertoire has about 110,000 clones, around 88% of them found once; the top ten carry 17%. The sequenced material came from blood. The clonotype originates from a woman between 50 and 59 years old in good health.

The CDR3 DNA is TGCGCCAGCAGCCAAGAGGGGCGGGGGGCATACAATGAGCAGTTCTTC. It yields the protein CASSQEGRGAYNEQFF. The rearrangement links TRBV4-1 to TRBJ2-1; 8 nucleotides align to TRBD2. J gave up 4 bases and V 0 bases, and 5 bases lay outside the gene matches. This CDR3 has 16 amino acids. Germline-derived CDR1 and CDR2 are MGHRA and YSYEKL.